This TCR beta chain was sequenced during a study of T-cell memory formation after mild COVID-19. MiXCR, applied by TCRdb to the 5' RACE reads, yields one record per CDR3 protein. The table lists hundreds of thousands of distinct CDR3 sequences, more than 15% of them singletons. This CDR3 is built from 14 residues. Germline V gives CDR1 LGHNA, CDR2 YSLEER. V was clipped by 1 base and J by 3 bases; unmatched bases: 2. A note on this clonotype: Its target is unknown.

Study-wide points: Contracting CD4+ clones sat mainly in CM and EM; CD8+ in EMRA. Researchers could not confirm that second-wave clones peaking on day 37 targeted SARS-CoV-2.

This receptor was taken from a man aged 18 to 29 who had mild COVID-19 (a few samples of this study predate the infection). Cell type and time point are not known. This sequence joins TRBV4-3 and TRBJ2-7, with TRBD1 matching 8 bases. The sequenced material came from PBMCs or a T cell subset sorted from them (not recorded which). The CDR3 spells CASSQVTGGYEQYF. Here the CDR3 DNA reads TGCGCCAGCAGCCAAGTCACAGGGGGCTACGAGCAGTACTTC.